The next 7 T cell receptor beta chains were all read from a single sample in a study of cytomegalovirus exposure and HLA in healthy donors. With 60 Vbeta and 13 Jbeta primers, the PCR was carried out. The table came from immunoSEQ multiplex PCR; TCRdb's copy has only in-frame clones and leaves some out. The sample contains some 200,000 clones, more than 80% of which appear only once. Material for sequencing was PBMCs. The receptors originated from a woman aged 50 to 60 in good health and CMV-seropositive.

The chain has TRBV5-1 and TRBJ2-3; 9 bases map to TRBD2. This CDR3 is 16 amino acids long. The V segment lost 0 bases and the J segment 0 bases; nucleotides outside the gene matches: 2. Germline assignment: CDR1 SGHRS and CDR2 YFSETQ. The CDR3 DNA reads as TGCGCCAGCAGCTTGGTAGCGGGGGCTAGCACAGATACGCAGTATTTT. It specifies CASSLVAGASTDTQYF. The whole variable domain, filled in from reference TRBV5-1 and TRBJ2-3, reads KAGVTQTPRYLIKTRGQQVTLSCSPISGHRSVSWYQQTPGQGLQFLFEYFSETQRNKGNFPGRFSGRQFSNSRSEMNVSTLELGDSALYLCASSLVAGASTDTQYFGPGTRLTVL.

This rearrangement joins TRBV29-1 to TRBJ1-1; D may be TRBD1 (6 bases). Trimming took off 6 bases at V and 5 bases at J, with 19 bases between the two ends. The CDR3 contains 14 residues. The germline V gene encodes CDR1 SQVTM and CDR2 ANQGSEA. The CDR3 loop is CSVPKGGRKTEAFF. The CDR3 DNA is TGCAGCGTCCCAAAGGGGGGGCGGAAAACTGAAGCTTTCTTT.

This chain connects TRBV5-6 to TRBJ2-3, with 10 bases aligning to TRBD1. The junction had 7 bases not matched to a gene; V was cut back by 4 bases and J by 2 bases. The CDR3 consists of 16 residues. Germline CDR1 SGHDT, CDR2 YYEEEE. The CDR3, as DNA: TGTGCCAGCAGCCGGCCCGGGACAGGGGTCACAGATACGCAGTATTTT. Translating gives CASSRPGTGVTDTQYF.

This clone was detected only a few times. Different DNA sequences within this sample yield the same CDR3. The chain joins TRBV14 to TRBJ2-5, with D unclear. The V gene's germline CDR1 is SGHDN and CDR2 FVKESK. This CDR3 has 12 amino acids. V lost 1 base and J lost 4, with 4 bases in between. CDR3 protein: CASSQARETQYF. CDR3 DNA sequence: TGTGCCAGCAGCCAAGCCCGAGAGACCCAGTACTTC. Complete variable domain (other parts from reference TRBV14 and TRBJ2-5): EAGVTQFPSHSVIEKGQTVTLRCDPISGHDNLYWYRRVMGKEIKFLLHFVKESKQDESGMPNNRFLAERTGGTYSTLKVQPAELEDSGVYFCASSQARETQYFGPGTRLLVL.

The chain couples TRBV5-6 to TRBJ1-1; TRBD1 matches 9 bases. The CDR3 consists of 14 residues. In germline, CDR1 is SGHDT, CDR2 YYEEEE. The V and J ends lost 4 bases and 3 bases, in that order; junction bases with no gene match: 4. The chain's CDR3 is CASSQRDRDTEAFF. For the CDR3, the DNA is TGTGCCAGCAGCCAGAGGGACAGGGACACTGAAGCTTTCTTT.

J is TRBJ2-7 and V is TRBV28; 10 bases match TRBD1. Germline-derived CDR1 and CDR2 are MDHEN and SYDVKM. This CDR3 spans 18 amino acids. V was clipped by 3 bases and J by 1 base; unmatched bases: 12. CDR3: CASSFVGRTGGLSYEQYF. DNA for the CDR3: TGTGCCAGCAGTTTTGTTGGGAGGACAGGGGGTTTATCCTACGAGCAGTACTTC.

This clone was counted a few times. The chain links TRBV27 to TRBJ1-6, with D tentatively TRBD1 (6 bases). CDR1 MNHEY and CDR2 SMNVEV come from the germline V gene (reference sequence). CDR3 size: 14 residues. The germline V and J ends were trimmed by 2 bases and 7 bases, with 9 bases remaining between them. The CDR3 loop is CASSLGQHNSPLHF. CDR3 nucleotides: TGTGCCAGCAGTTTAGGACAGCACAATTCACCCCTCCACTTT.